Listed below are T cell receptor beta chains from one sample, sequenced in a study of cytomegalovirus exposure and HLA in healthy donors. The protocol was immunoSEQ multiplex PCR, while the TCRdb copy is restricted to in-frame clones and leaves out a portion. This repertoire shows about 170,000 clones, around 81% found once; its top ten account for about 2%. The sample taken for sequencing was PBMCs. These receptors all stem from a woman under 40 in good health and CMV-seropositive. CDR3s include the opening cysteine and the closing phenylalanine or tryptophan. The order of the fields is clone size, J gene, V gene, D gene, CDR3 DNA, CDR3 protein. A D gene is named only where the DNA matches it firmly. Size is stated for part of the rows, as once, few or many counts, or as a class when the clone is expanded.

abundance: NA
j_gene: TRBJ2-7
v_gene: TRBV5-1
d_gene: NA
CDR3nt: TGCGCCAGCAGCTTGTGGGGAGTTAGAGGAGACTCCTACGAGCAGTACTTC
CDR3aa: CASSLWGVRGDSYEQYF

abundance: NA
j_gene: TRBJ1-2
v_gene: TRBV4-3
d_gene: NA
CDR3nt: TGCGCCAGCAGCCCCTCCGTAGGGGACTTCGGCGGCTACACCTTC
CDR3aa: CASSPSVGDFGGYTF

abundance: few
j_gene: TRBJ1-2
v_gene: TRBV5-6
d_gene: TRBD1
CDR3nt: TGTGCCAGCAGCTTGATGTGGACAGGGAACTATGGCTACACCTTC
CDR3aa: CASSLMWTGNYGYTF

abundance: NA
j_gene: TRBJ2-1
v_gene: TRBV7-2
d_gene: TRBD1
CDR3nt: TGTGCCAGCAGCTTCTTTGGGACAGCTAGATACAATGAGCAGTTCTTC
CDR3aa: CASSFFGTARYNEQFF

abundance: few
j_gene: TRBJ1-5
v_gene: TRBV29-1
d_gene: NA
CDR3nt: TGCAGCGTTGAAGTGGGGGCCGGGCAGCCCCAGCATTTT
CDR3aa: CSVEVGAGQPQHF

abundance: NA
j_gene: TRBJ1-1
v_gene: TRBV5-1
d_gene: NA
CDR3nt: TGCGCCAGCAGCTTTCTCGGTGGGAACACTGAAGCTTTCTTT
CDR3aa: CASSFLGGNTEAFF

abundance: few
j_gene: TRBJ2-2
v_gene: TRBV5-6
d_gene: TRBD2
CDR3nt: TGTGCCAGCAGCTTAATGGCGGGAGTCAATACCGGGGAGCTGTTTTTT
CDR3aa: CASSLMAGVNTGELFF

abundance: few
j_gene: TRBJ2-2
v_gene: TRBV7-2
d_gene: NA
CDR3nt: TGTGCCAGCAGCCGTCGAGCCGGGGAGCTGTTTTTT
CDR3aa: CASSRRAGELFF

abundance: NA
j_gene: TRBJ1-2
v_gene: TRBV6-5
d_gene: NA
CDR3nt: TGTGCCAGCAGTTACGGCCTCCACACGCGGTATGGCTACACCTTC
CDR3aa: CASSYGLHTRYGYTF

abundance: NA
j_gene: TRBJ2-7
v_gene: TRBV5-1
d_gene: NA
CDR3nt: TGCGCCAGCAGCTTGGCCGGTAACTACGAGCAGTACTTC
CDR3aa: CASSLAGNYEQYF

abundance: NA
j_gene: TRBJ2-5
v_gene: TRBV7-9
d_gene: TRBD1
CDR3nt: TGTGCCAGCAGCTTAGCGCTAAGGGGGCGCACGGAGACCCAGTACTTC
CDR3aa: CASSLALRGRTETQYF

abundance: NA
j_gene: TRBJ2-7
v_gene: TRBV5-4
d_gene: NA
CDR3nt: TGTGCCAGTTCTGAACTAGGACCTGCCTACGAGCAGTACTTC
CDR3aa: CASSELGPAYEQYF

abundance: once
j_gene: TRBJ1-6
v_gene: TRBV28
d_gene: TRBD1
CDR3nt: TGTGCCAGCAGTTCTCAGACAGGGGGCTTTTCACCCCTCCACTTT
CDR3aa: CASSSQTGGFSPLHF

abundance: NA
j_gene: TRBJ1-1
v_gene: TRBV15
d_gene: NA
CDR3nt: TGTGCCACCGGTTCAATAAGGAGCACTGAAGCTTTCTTT
CDR3aa: CATGSIRSTEAFF

abundance: NA
j_gene: TRBJ2-7
v_gene: TRBV27
d_gene: TRBD2
CDR3nt: TGTGCCAGCAACCCCGGGGGGGGGTTCTACGAGCAGTACTTC
CDR3aa: CASNPGGGFYEQYF

abundance: NA
j_gene: TRBJ2-3
v_gene: TRBV28
d_gene: NA
CDR3nt: TGTGCCAGCGATGGACAGTCTTCACTCACAGATACGCAGTATTTT
CDR3aa: CASDGQSSLTDTQYF

abundance: NA
j_gene: TRBJ2-3
v_gene: TRBV28
d_gene: NA
CDR3nt: TGTGCCAGCTTCCCCTTTATGGCGGCGTTAAAAGATACGCAGTATTTT
CDR3aa: CASFPFMAALKDTQYF

abundance: NA
j_gene: TRBJ1-1
v_gene: TRBV6-5
d_gene: TRBD1
CDR3nt: TGTGCCGGTGGGTACTGGGACAGGGAGAACACTGAAGCTTTCTTT
CDR3aa: CAGGYWDRENTEAFF

abundance: once
j_gene: TRBJ2-4
v_gene: TRBV6-1
d_gene: NA
CDR3nt: TGTGCCAGCAGTTTGGCAATTCAGTACTTC
CDR3aa: CASSLAIQYF

abundance: once
j_gene: TRBJ1-1
v_gene: TRBV5-1
d_gene: NA
CDR3nt: TGCGCCAGCAGCTTGGCTGACACTGAAGCTTTCTTT
CDR3aa: CASSLADTEAFF

abundance: NA
j_gene: TRBJ2-2
v_gene: TRBV9
d_gene: TRBD1
CDR3nt: TGTGCCAGCAGCGTAACCGGGACAGGGGTGGCCGGGGAGCTGTTTTTT
CDR3aa: CASSVTGTGVAGELFF

abundance: NA
j_gene: TRBJ2-7
v_gene: TRBV11-2
d_gene: TRBD1
CDR3nt: TGTGCCAGCAGCCTGCCGGGACAGGGTCACTACGAGCAGTACTTC
CDR3aa: CASSLPGQGHYEQYF

abundance: NA
j_gene: TRBJ2-7
v_gene: TRBV12-5
d_gene: NA
CDR3nt: TGTGCTAGTGGTTTGGTCGTATTAACTACCTACGAGCAGTACTTC
CDR3aa: CASGLVVLTTYEQYF

abundance: NA
j_gene: TRBJ1-6
v_gene: TRBV14
d_gene: NA
CDR3nt: TGTGCCAGCAGCGAAGGGACAAGTAATTCACCCCTCCACTTT
CDR3aa: CASSEGTSNSPLHF

abundance: NA
j_gene: TRBJ2-2
v_gene: TRBV7-6
d_gene: NA
CDR3nt: TGTGCCAGCAGCTTAATCTTGACCGGGGAGCTGTTTTTT
CDR3aa: CASSLILTGELFF

abundance: once
j_gene: TRBJ2-2
v_gene: TRBV6-5
d_gene: TRBD1
CDR3nt: TGTGCCAGCAGTTACCGGACAGGGTCCGGGGAGCTGTTTTTT
CDR3aa: CASSYRTGSGELFF

abundance: few
j_gene: TRBJ1-2
v_gene: TRBV28
d_gene: NA
CDR3nt: TGTGCCGTTGAGGACTCAAGAAACTATGGCTACACCTTC
CDR3aa: CAVEDSRNYGYTF

abundance: NA
j_gene: TRBJ2-2
v_gene: TRBV5-1
d_gene: NA
CDR3nt: TGCGCCAGCAGCCTGGACTCCGGGGAGCTGTTTTTT
CDR3aa: CASSLDSGELFF

abundance: few
j_gene: TRBJ2-5
v_gene: TRBV29-1
d_gene: NA
CDR3nt: TGCAGCGTCGGTGGTGAGACCCAGTACTTC
CDR3aa: CSVGGETQYF

abundance: NA
j_gene: TRBJ2-5
v_gene: TRBV29-1
d_gene: NA
CDR3nt: TGCAGCGTTGTGGAGTCGGACCAAGAGACCCAGTACTTC
CDR3aa: CSVVESDQETQYF

abundance: NA
j_gene: TRBJ2-3
v_gene: TRBV4-1
d_gene: NA
CDR3nt: TGCGCCAGCAGCCAAGACCGTCCCCCCCCAGATACGCAGTATTTT
CDR3aa: CASSQDRPPPDTQYF

abundance: NA
j_gene: TRBJ1-2
v_gene: TRBV7-9
d_gene: TRBD1
CDR3nt: TGTGCCAGCAGCCCGGAAGACAGGGGTGGTACCTTC
CDR3aa: CASSPEDRGGTF

abundance: NA
j_gene: TRBJ1-1
v_gene: TRBV2
d_gene: NA
CDR3nt: TGTGCCAGCAAGGGGGACCTCCTAATCATGAACACTGAAGCTTTCTTT
CDR3aa: CASKGDLLIMNTEAFF

abundance: NA
j_gene: TRBJ1-6
v_gene: TRBV6-5
d_gene: TRBD1
CDR3nt: TGTGCCAGCAGAAGACAGGGGGCTTATTCACCCCTCCACTTT
CDR3aa: CASRRQGAYSPLHF

abundance: NA
j_gene: TRBJ2-7
v_gene: TRBV7-2
d_gene: NA
CDR3nt: TGTGCCAGCAGCCGCGGACTTCAGACCTCCTACGAGCAGTACTTC
CDR3aa: CASSRGLQTSYEQYF

abundance: NA
j_gene: TRBJ1-4
v_gene: TRBV25-1
d_gene: NA
CDR3nt: TGTGCCAGCAGTGTTTTGGCAAGACTGTTTTTT
CDR3aa: CASSVLARLFF

abundance: NA
j_gene: TRBJ2-7
v_gene: TRBV30
d_gene: TRBD1
CDR3nt: TGTGCCTGGTTGAGGTTCTCGTCTGGGGACAGGGGTTCCTACGAGCAGTACTTC
CDR3aa: CAWLRFSSGDRGSYEQYF

abundance: NA
j_gene: TRBJ2-5
v_gene: TRBV29-1
d_gene: TRBD1
CDR3nt: TGCAGCGTCAGGACAGGGCGGCAAGAGACCCAGTACTTC
CDR3aa: CSVRTGRQETQYF

abundance: once
j_gene: TRBJ1-4
v_gene: TRBV7-8
d_gene: NA
CDR3nt: TGTGCCAGCAGCTCCCGGGACTTCGGTAATGAAAAACTGTTTTTT
CDR3aa: CASSSRDFGNEKLFF

abundance: NA
j_gene: TRBJ1-1
v_gene: TRBV6-1
d_gene: NA
CDR3nt: TGTGCCAGTGCGGGGAACACTGAAGCTTTCTTT
CDR3aa: CASAGNTEAFF

abundance: NA
j_gene: TRBJ1-4
v_gene: TRBV2
d_gene: TRBD1
CDR3nt: TGTGCCAGCAGCGGGGGACAGGGAGATGAAAAACTGTTTTTT
CDR3aa: CASSGGQGDEKLFF

abundance: few
j_gene: TRBJ2-5
v_gene: TRBV2
d_gene: TRBD2
CDR3nt: TGTGCCAGCAGTCGTCCCGGGACTAGCGGGGGGACGAGGTACCAAGAGACCCAGTACTTC
CDR3aa: CASSRPGTSGGTRYQETQYF